The following is a T cell receptor (beta chain) sequence with its context. Clones were read by immunoSEQ multiplex PCR, and TCRdb kept only the in-frame ones, dropping some. The sample holds 22,000 or so clones, roughly nine tenths seen once. V was pared by 0 bases and J by 8 bases, with 11 bases between. Germline V lookup: CDR1 LGHNA, CDR2 YNFKEQ. This CDR3 has 14 amino acids. This record comes from a study of T cell changes during pregnancy in multiple sclerosis. The sequences come from CD4+ T cells from peripheral blood mononuclear cells, collected after pregnancy. The clonotype originates from a female donor in good health, enrolled as a control in a pregnancy study. The V and J genes are TRBV4-2 and TRBJ2-1, with no clear D. CDR3 in amino acids: CASSQERLFYEQFF. CDR3 DNA: TGTGCCAGCAGCCAAGAGAGGCTATTTTATGAGCAGTTCTTC.